The TCR beta chain described here comes from a study of post-analysis software for immune sequencing data. Broader study findings: Versus controls, multiple sclerosis patients showed significantly lower diversity (normalized Chao1). F measure showed strong co-clustering of same-batch samples. Four or five TRBV segments, including TRBV5-6, TRBV5-1 and TRBV20-1, were more frequent in patients than controls.

The CDR3 runs 16 residues. Per germline, CDR1 PRHDT and CDR2 FYEKMQ (reference sequence). Notes on this clonotype: Its antigen is currently unknown. One junction end does not reproduce the germline sequence, and a read error may be involved.

Included in the TCR beta cDNA libraries were unique molecular identifiers. Between about 1 and 11 million T cells gave rise to some 490,000 cDNA molecules. TCRdb re-called the PCR reads through MiXCR, storing one row per CDR3 protein. The sample gives roughly 700,000 distinct CDR3 sequences, around 27% of which show up once; roughly 0.53% is in the top ten. This receptor was taken from a girl aged 5-17 years with multiple sclerosis. Sequencing was carried out using blood. J is TRBJ1-4 and V is TRBV13; 7 bases agree with TRBD1. This CDR3 reads CAGSLVREGGDEKLFF. The CDR3 nucleotides are TGTGCCGGCAGCTTAGTTCGTGAAGGGGGCGATGAAAAACTGTTTTTT.